This T cell receptor (beta chain) was recorded in a study of T cells after yellow fever vaccination. It was through 5'RACE template switching that TCR cDNA was made, with a universal primer site and UMIs added. TCRdb fed the 5' RACE reads into MiXCR, producing one record per CDR3 protein. Of about 550,000 distinct CDR3 sequences listed, approximately 21% were seen once; the top ten hold approximately 14%. The V gene's germline CDR1 is LGHDT and CDR2 YNNKEL (reference sequence). The CDR3 runs 15 residues. The ends lost 2 bases at V and 4 bases at J; junction bases unmatched: 5. This clonotype was obtained from a man aged 25 to 45 who received the YFV17D yellow fever vaccine. The specimen comprised PBMCs, sampled 15 days after the yellow fever booster vaccination. The chain uses TRBV3-1 and TRBJ1-2; 9 positions agree with TRBD1. The CDR3 nucleotides are TGTGCCAGCAGCCAACCGGACAGGGGAGGCTATGGCTACACCTTC. Protein product: CASSQPDRGGYGYTF.